The rows below give T cell receptor beta chains drawn from one sample of a study of blood T cell repertoires in COVID-19. Generated by immunoSEQ multiplex PCR, the TCRdb table keeps only in-frame clones and is missing some. Of about 66,000 clones listed, approximately 89% were seen once; the top ten hold roughly 1.4%. Sequences were obtained from peripheral blood. Every receptor here comes from a man aged 55 to 70 with acute or convalescent COVID-19. Both conserved end residues are part of each CDR3. The order of the fields is V gene, J gene, D gene, clone size, CDR3 DNA, CDR3 protein. D genes are given only for firm matches. Size is stated for part of the rows, as once, few or many counts, or as a class when the clone is expanded.

TRBV10-1	TRBJ2-7	TRBD1	NA	TGCGCCGGACACCATGCCCCGGACAGGGGACACTCCTACGAGCAGTACTTC	CAGHHAPDRGHSYEQYF
TRBV9	TRBJ1-2	TRBD1	NA	TGTGCCAGCAGCGTAGGGACAGGCTATGGCTACACCTTC	CASSVGTGYGYTF
TRBV3-1/TRBV3-2	TRBJ1-6	TRBD1	NA	TGTGCCAGCAGCCAGACAGGGGGCGGCTATAATTCACCCCTCCACTTT	CASSQTGGGYNSPLHF
TRBV2	TRBJ2-7	TRBD1	NA	TGTGCCAGCGCGGGGTCTCGGGACAGGGAGGAATACGAGCAGTACTTC	CASAGSRDREEYEQYF
TRBV9	TRBJ1-4	TRBD1	NA	TGTGCCAGCAGCGTCCTAGGGGGACAGGGTATTGACGAAAAACTGTTTTTT	CASSVLGGQGIDEKLFF
TRBV6-5	TRBJ2-7	NA	NA	TGTGCCAGCACCCGGGCGGGGGCCAGCTACGAGCAGTACTTC	CASTRAGASYEQYF
TRBV9	TRBJ2-3	TRBD2	once	TGTGCCAGCAGCGTAGGAATAGCGGGGGTGGATACGCAGTATTTT	CASSVGIAGVDTQYF
TRBV3-1/TRBV3-2	TRBJ1-3	NA	once	TGTGCCAGCAGCCAAGGGGGGCGGTTCTCTGGAAACACCATATATTTT	CASSQGGRFSGNTIYF
TRBV18	TRBJ1-3	TRBD1	NA	TGTGCCAGCTCACCCGGGACAGGGAGAAACACCATATATTTT	CASSPGTGRNTIYF
TRBV7-9	TRBJ1-5	NA	NA	TGTGCCAGCAGCTTACCCACAGTCAATCAGCCCCAGCATTTT	CASSLPTVNQPQHF
TRBV29-1	TRBJ1-3	TRBD1	once	TGCAGCGTGGGACAGGGCTCTGGAAACACCATATATTTT	CSVGQGSGNTIYF
TRBV5-1	TRBJ2-2	NA	NA	TGCGCCAGCAGCCTGACAGACACCGGGGAGCTGTTTTTT	CASSLTDTGELFF
TRBV9	TRBJ2-2	TRBD2	once	TGTGCCAGCAGCGTCTCATGGGGGGGACGGGAGGAGCTGTTTTTT	CASSVSWGGREELFF
TRBV9	TRBJ2-1	TRBD1	NA	TGTGCCAGCAGCGTCCGGACAGGGGCATACAATGAGCAGTTCTTC	CASSVRTGAYNEQFF
TRBV10-3	TRBJ2-1	NA	NA	TGTGCCATCGGAGTAGCAAATGAGCAGTTCTTC	CAIGVANEQFF
TRBV9	TRBJ1-3	NA	NA	TGTGCCAGCAGCCCGCGGGGCATCTCTGGAAACACCATATATTTT	CASSPRGISGNTIYF
TRBV7-8	TRBJ1-5	NA	NA	TGTGCCAGCAGCTTAGCTTCTGACGGAAGAGGGGGTCAGCCCCAGCATTTT	CASSLASDGRGGQPQHF
TRBV27	TRBJ1-2	TRBD1	NA	TGTGCCAGCAGTCGGGACAGCAGTATAGCTAACTATGGCTACACCTTC	CASSRDSSIANYGYTF
TRBV7-9	TRBJ2-2	NA	NA	TGTGCCAGCAGCTCAACCAGGGACACCGGGGAGCTGTTTTTT	CASSSTRDTGELFF
TRBV27	TRBJ1-3	NA	NA	TGTGCCAGCAGTCTGACAGGAACCTCTGGAAACACCATATATTTT	CASSLTGTSGNTIYF
TRBV18	TRBJ1-4	NA	NA	TGTGCCAGCTCGAACTACAGGGCGACTAATGAAAAACTGTTTTTT	CASSNYRATNEKLFF
TRBV11-2	TRBJ1-2	NA	NA	TGTGCCAGCAGCAAAGGGACGGCGGGGGGCTATGGCTACACCTTC	CASSKGTAGGYGYTF
TRBV10-3	TRBJ2-1	NA	once	TGTGCCATCAGTGTTTCGGCGGTCAATGAGCAGTTCTTC	CAISVSAVNEQFF
TRBV5-1	TRBJ2-2	NA	NA	TGCGCCAGCAGCTTGCTAGGGGGGAACACCGGGGAGCTGTTTTTT	CASSLLGGNTGELFF